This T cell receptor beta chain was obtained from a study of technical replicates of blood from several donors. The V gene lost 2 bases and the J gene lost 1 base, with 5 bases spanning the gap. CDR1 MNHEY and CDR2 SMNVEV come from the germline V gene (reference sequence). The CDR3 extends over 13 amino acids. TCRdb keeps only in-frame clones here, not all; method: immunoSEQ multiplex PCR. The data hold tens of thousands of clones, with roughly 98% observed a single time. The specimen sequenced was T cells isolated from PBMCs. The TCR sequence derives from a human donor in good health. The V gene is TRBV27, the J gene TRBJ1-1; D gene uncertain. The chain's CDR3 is CASSLGRNTEAFF. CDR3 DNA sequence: TGTGCCAGCAGTTTAGGGAGGAACACTGAAGCTTTCTTT.